The T cell receptor (beta chain) under discussion was sequenced for a study of cutaneous CD30+ T cell lymphoproliferative disorder and hepatitis E (dated by TCRdb to 2016 to 2018). Measured from the cysteine to the phenylalanine, the CDR3 is 13 residues long. Here the CDR3 DNA is all that survives: 39 bases in frame from base 1. V sheds 1 base and J sheds 2 bases, leaving 4 bases between their ends. Per the germline V gene, LGHNA is the CDR1 and YSLEER is the CDR2. In regard to this clone: It has no known antigen specificity. No qualities accompany the bases; no much larger clone lies one base away.

The library was prepared using the immunoSEQ multiplex PCR assay. TCRdb stores this immuneACCESS table with in-frame sequences only. Part of the clones is absent; in the studies checked, under half of the shortfall reflects unresolved V genes, and no reason is known for the rest. The sample table holds about 7,700 clones, of which roughly 70% were seen once. The ten largest make up roughly 1% of the sample. Sequenced material: blood. The clonotype was recovered from a human donor with a cutaneous T cell lymphoproliferative disorder associated with hepatitis E virus. The chain is made from TRBV4-3 and TRBJ2-3; confidence is insufficient to name the D gene. The CDR3 region has the sequence CASSQANTDTQYF. The nucleotide sequence is given as TGCGCCAGCAGCCAAGCAAACACAGATACGCAGTATTTT.